This TCR beta chain is drawn from a study of blood T cell repertoires in COVID-19. The wider study: From T cells, B-cell-depleted T cells, or PBMCs came the material, which was cDNA or gDNA.

This CDR3 is built from 13 residues. Germline CDR1 and CDR2: SGHRS and YFSETQ. V lost 3 bases, J lost 11 bases, and 9 bases stayed unmatched. This clone was observed a single time. Patients at the Seattle site were enrolled during active infection and followed longitudinally. Original data processing: It was from reference gene primer amplification that nucleated cell counts were estimated. Sequenced by immunoSEQ multiplex PCR; TCRdb stores in-frame clones only, minus some. V and J calls and clone size are as listed in that table; D and trimming were resolved from the DNA. Of around 260,000 clones listed, approximately 86% are singletons.

This receptor was taken from a woman aged 55-69 years with COVID-19, enrolled during active disease. The V gene is TRBV5-1, the J gene TRBJ1-2; the match to TRBD1 covers 8 bases. The sequenced material came from peripheral blood. The CDR3 loop is CASSYGQGQTYTF. The CDR3 bases are TGCGCCAGCAGCTACGGACAGGGTCAAACGTACACCTTC.